This T cell receptor (beta chain) was documented in a study of cytomegalovirus exposure and HLA in healthy donors (dated by TCRdb to about 2017). Study-level background: An earlier analysis of 550 to 700 of the donors reported about 250 Gb of sequence data and around 120 million unique TCR beta sequences from 190 million or so T cells. To study patterns of TCR occurrence, a later analysis re-analyzed previously published TCR beta repertoires from 600 to 750 donors and added high-resolution HLA genotyping. An early release that covered 500 to 800 HLA-typed donors contained about 300 gigabases of sequencing data and around 80 million unique TCR sequences. In the later analysis, no new phenotypic data were used to find candidate immune exposures; instead, reliance was placed on TCR beta sequences and their occurrence across donors. The study used immunosequencing to profile the T cell repertoires of 600 to 850 subjects and linked those repertoires to cytomegalovirus serostatus. All discovery cohort repertoires had been generated on a single sequencing platform. In addition to the first cohort of 650 to 750 subjects, a separate validation cohort of around 110 different subjects was used. Among the roughly 380 genotyped donors, more than 70% belonged to the genetic ancestry cluster associated with self-reported Caucasian donors. Among some 400 genotyped donors of the cohort, an average of approximately 250,000 unique TCR beta nucleotide sequences were sequenced per donor, around a sixth of them non-productive. An earlier analysis of around 540 of the donors applied high-throughput TCR beta sequencing to assess whether each TCR beta V gene segment acted as functional or pseudogenic. Donor age, sex, ethnicity and CMV serostatus were compiled alongside the repertoire data. Class I and class II HLA loci were covered by the typing at four-digit resolution. Genome-wide SNP genotypes for about 55% of the 666 donors were used in a later genetic analysis, which treated that subset as a discovery cohort. The aim of the study was to test whether cataloging public T cell receptors could identify signatures of past pathogen exposure. To predict cytomegalovirus infection status, the study brought together high-throughput TCR immunosequencing, statistical association of individual TCRs with disease status, and machine learning. Roughly 5 DR-DQ haplotypes were handled as single units for association and clustering, since linkage in the cohort was strong. The number of typed donors differed by locus: about 620-630 for A, B, C, DRB1 and DQB1; about 520 for DQA1; 606 for DPA1; and around 470 for DPB1.

A note on this clone: Its binding antigen is unknown. Base-call qualities are not available, and no considerably larger clone is one nucleotide away.

According to the germline V gene, CDR1 reads MNHEY and CDR2 reads SVGAGI. V loses 2 bases at its end and J loses 3 bases; junction bases beyond the gene matches: 2. From the cysteine through the phenylalanine, the CDR3 covers 14 amino acids. Of all the DNA, just the CDR3 is kept, 42 bases in frame from base 1. In total, over 600 healthy bone marrow donors made up the cohort. Cohort members were all nominally healthy when sampled, although unrecorded immune exposures were likely present. The donor tested CMV seronegative, placing the donor among the approximately 400 seronegative members of the cohort. Each donor provided a peripheral blood sample, and peripheral blood mononuclear cells were used for TCR beta sequencing. The Qiagen DNeasy Blood Extraction Kit was used to extract genomic DNA from the blood cell samples. On the study overall, not on this receptor specifically: The classifier was reported to diagnose cytomegalovirus status with high specificity and sensitivity in both the original cohort and the validation cohort. In a later analysis, around 15,000 TCR beta sequences were associated with specific HLA alleles at a false discovery rate of 0.05. When HLA alleles, especially DR and DQ, strongly co-occurred, TCR associations were difficult to assign to individual alleles. In a later analysis, HLA-associated TCR beta chains showed more clonal expansion and lower generation probabilities than non-associated chains that were equally common. A later genetic analysis reported fewer N-insertions in productive TCRs among donors in an Asian-associated ancestry cluster than the roughly 670-donor mean. The authors suggested that the approach could potentially be extended to other disease states and immunological phenotypes. The only immune exposure information available for the cohort was CMV serostatus. In a later genetic analysis, a missense DCLRE1C variant was associated with V-gene and J-gene trimming of TCR beta chains, and the association was replicated in an independent cohort. This cohort had only TCR beta chains sequenced, and the lack of alpha or paired-chain data limited which features could be detected. Correlated functional status among segregating V segments might reflect linkage disequilibrium, but an unknown experimental factor could not be ruled out. According to a later analysis, TCR association rates differed among HLA loci, with DRB1 alleles showing the most associated TCRs and HLA-C alleles showing the fewest. A further reported finding was that TCR beta sequences accurately predicted the HLA-A and HLA-B alleles for most subjects in the first cohort. Most TCR sequences were observed very rarely across donors, whereas some public TCRs were present in many individuals. Several of the top co-occurrence clusters appeared to be linked to parvovirus B19, influenza, CMV and Epstein-Barr virus, according to a later analysis. In a later analysis, most CMV-associated TCR beta chains were found to appear HLA-restricted, with HLA associations seemingly driven largely by CMV exposure. Some IMGT-functional V segments, including TRBV6-2 and TRBV6-3, could not be told apart with the 87-base-pair reads, so those segments were excluded. A few of the identified cytomegalovirus-associated TCR beta chains were confirmed in vitro to be specific for cytomegalovirus antigens. A cluster of highly shared sequence variants was judged likely to represent a technical artifact of the sequencing pipeline. In an earlier analysis of 587 of the donors, most TCR beta V segments appeared in productive rearrangements about 90% or about 30% of the time, broadly matching IMGT annotations. Because counts were too low, about 17 rarely observed V segments, including chromosome 9 orphons, were excluded from the earlier analysis of some 540 of the donors. In the study, approximately 160 TCR beta chains were listed as associated with cytomegalovirus. Because some donors lacked HLA typing at each locus, the association tests relied only on the typed subset. The presence/absence analyses assumed that sequencing depth was roughly uniform across donors, and that assumption may not be true.

The library was produced with the immunoSEQ multiplex PCR assay. For the multiplex PCR, a mixture combining 60 forward primers for TCR Vbeta segments and 13 reverse primers for TCR Jbeta segments was used. A multiplex PCR assay on genomic DNA amplified the CDR3 region of rearranged TCR beta genes. The amplified TCR beta libraries were sequenced on the Illumina HiSeq System as 87-base-pair reads. From the authors' description of their analysis: A later analysis tallied roughly 78 million unique TCR beta chains across the 700 or so repertoires, and approximately 12 million of those chains were shared by two or more donors. Raw reads were error-corrected and collapsed into unique sequences by a nearest-neighbor algorithm in which closely related sequences were merged to remove PCR and sequencing errors. Alignment of CDR3 sequences to IMGT reference sequences was used to assign V, D and J gene segments. Each retained sequence needed at least a six-nucleotide match to both a V gene segment and a J gene segment. Rearrangements were called productive when the CDR3 lacked stop codons and stayed in frame with V and J; all others were non-productive. Following IMGT convention, CDR3 was defined as the stretch from the second conserved V-encoded cysteine to the conserved J-encoded phenylalanine. The earlier analysis of more than 450 of the donors excluded sequences that lacked an unambiguous match to a single V gene segment. An earlier analysis of just under 600 of the donors called V segments functional above 56.7% productive rearrangements and segregating when the between-donor standard deviation exceeded 5%. A statistical classification framework was built for diagnosing cytomegalovirus status from the catalog of TCR beta chain sequences. V and J gene assignment, in a later analysis, came from comparing TCR nucleotide sequences with IMGT/GENE-DB human TR gene sequences. The TCRdist pipeline was used in a later analysis to assign CDR3 sequences and most-parsimonious VDJ recombination scenarios. In a later analysis, each TCR beta chain was defined by its CDR3 amino acid sequence together with its V-gene family, and reads lacking a unique V-gene family were excluded. In a later analysis, 550 to 650 highly shared, low-generation-probability nucleotide sequences were removed to address suspected cross-contamination and a sequencing artifact. A later analysis calculated a clonal expansion index for each public chain from normalized within-repertoire ranks of inferred template counts. Generation probabilities in a later analysis came from a VDJ recombination model fitted to out-of-frame rearrangements, and those results were checked against IGoR. A later analysis scored TCR-TCR, TCR-HLA and TCR-CMV co-occurrence with hypergeometric tests, applying a repertoire-size bias correction to TCR pairs. A later analysis estimated false discovery rates by permuting HLA or CMV assignments 20 times. A later analysis grouped co-occurring TCRs with DBSCAN, adding TCRdist sequence similarity when clustering within HLA-allele-positive subsets. Co-occurrence clustering excluded repertoires with fewer than 30,000 or more than 120,000 public chains, plus five with anomalous nucleotide sharing. TCRdb re-hosts the immuneACCESS table, in-frame sequences only. Its copies lack some clones; in the studies checked, an unresolved V gene accounts for under half of them, and the cause for the rest is not known. That table gives V, J and clone size, and the DNA gave D and trimming. This sample gives about 120,000 clones in total; 60% to 85% of them show up just once. Roughly 2.5% of the sample is taken by the ten largest.

The origin of this receptor is a female donor in good health and CMV-seronegative. The chain joins TRBV6-5 to TRBJ2-7, and TRBD2 matches 9 of the central bases. The specimen sequenced was PBMCs. The base sequence is TGTGCCAGCAGTTACGGCGGGGGGGGCTACGAGCAGTACTTC. This gives the protein CASSYGGGGYEQYF.